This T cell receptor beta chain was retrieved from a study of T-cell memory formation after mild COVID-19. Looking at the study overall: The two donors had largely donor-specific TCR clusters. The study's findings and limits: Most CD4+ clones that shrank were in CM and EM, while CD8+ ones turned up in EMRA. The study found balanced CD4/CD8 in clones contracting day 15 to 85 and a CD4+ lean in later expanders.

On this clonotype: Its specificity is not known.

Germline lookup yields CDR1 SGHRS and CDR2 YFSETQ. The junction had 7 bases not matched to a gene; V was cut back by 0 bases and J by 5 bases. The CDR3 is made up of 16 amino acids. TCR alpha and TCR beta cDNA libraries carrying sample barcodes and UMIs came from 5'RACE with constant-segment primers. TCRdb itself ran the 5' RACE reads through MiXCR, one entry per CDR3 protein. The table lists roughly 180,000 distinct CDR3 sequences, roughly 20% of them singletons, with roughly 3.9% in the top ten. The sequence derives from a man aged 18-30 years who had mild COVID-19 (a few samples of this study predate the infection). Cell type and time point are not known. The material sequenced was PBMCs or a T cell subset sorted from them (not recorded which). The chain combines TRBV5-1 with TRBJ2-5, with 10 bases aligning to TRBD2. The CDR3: CASSLDGAGGPETQYF. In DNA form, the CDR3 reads TGCGCCAGCAGCTTGGATGGAGCGGGGGGGCCGGAGACCCAGTACTTC. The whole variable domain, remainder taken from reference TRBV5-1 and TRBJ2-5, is KAGVTQTPRYLIKTRGQQVTLSCSPISGHRSVSWYQQTPGQGLQFLFEYFSETQRNKGNFPGRFSGRQFSNSRSEMNVSTLELGDSALYLCASSLDGAGGPETQYFGPGTRLLVL.